This record covers a single T cell receptor (beta chain). This record comes from a study of T cell changes during pregnancy in multiple sclerosis. Germline-derived CDR1 and CDR2 are SEHNR and FQNEAQ (reference sequence). CDR3 size: 16 residues. With 5 bases removed from V and 1 base from J, the gap between germline ends came to 14 bases. Generated by immunoSEQ multiplex PCR, the TCRdb table keeps only in-frame clones and is missing some. The sample records under 70,000 clones, 91% being singletons. This sequence joins TRBV7-9 and TRBJ2-2; no clear D gene. Sequenced here: peripheral blood, sampled in the third trimester of pregnancy. This receptor was identified in a female donor in good health, enrolled as a control in a pregnancy study. CDR3: CASSGRSRLNTGELFF. The DNA of the CDR3 is TGTGCCAGCAGCGGTCGGAGTCGCCTGAACACCGGGGAGCTGTTTTTT.